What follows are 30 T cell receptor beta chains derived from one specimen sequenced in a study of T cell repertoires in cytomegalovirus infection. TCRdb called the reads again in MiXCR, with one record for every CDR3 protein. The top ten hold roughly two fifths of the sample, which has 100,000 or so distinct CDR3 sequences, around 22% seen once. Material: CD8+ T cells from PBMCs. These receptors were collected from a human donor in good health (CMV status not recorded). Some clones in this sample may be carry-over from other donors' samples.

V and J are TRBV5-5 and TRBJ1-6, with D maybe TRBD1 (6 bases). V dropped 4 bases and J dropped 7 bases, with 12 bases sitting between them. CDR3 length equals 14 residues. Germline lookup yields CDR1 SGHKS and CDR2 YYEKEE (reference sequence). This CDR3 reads CASSRQVVNSPLHF. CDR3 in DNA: TGTGCCAGCAGCCGACAGGTCGTGAATTCACCCCTCCACTTT. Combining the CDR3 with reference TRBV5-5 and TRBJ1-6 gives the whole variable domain DAGVTQSPTHLIKTRGQQVTLRCSPISGHKSVSWYQQVLGQGPQFIFQYYEKEERGRGNFPDRFSARQFPNYSSELNVNALLLGDSALYLCASSRQVVNSPLHFGNGTRLTVT.

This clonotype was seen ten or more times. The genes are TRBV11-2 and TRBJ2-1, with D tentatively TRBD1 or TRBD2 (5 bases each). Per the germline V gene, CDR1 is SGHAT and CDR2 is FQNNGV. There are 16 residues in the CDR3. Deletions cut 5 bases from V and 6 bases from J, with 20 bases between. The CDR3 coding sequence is TGTGCCAGCAGCCATACAGGACTCGGGGCCCCCAATGAGCAGTTCTTC. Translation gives CASSHTGLGAPNEQFF.

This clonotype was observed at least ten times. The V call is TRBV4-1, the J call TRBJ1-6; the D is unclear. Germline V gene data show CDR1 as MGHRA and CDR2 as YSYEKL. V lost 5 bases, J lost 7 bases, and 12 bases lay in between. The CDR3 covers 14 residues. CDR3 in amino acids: CASSTDWANSPLHF. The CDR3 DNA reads TGCGCCAGCAGCACCGACTGGGCCAATTCACCCCTCCACTTT.

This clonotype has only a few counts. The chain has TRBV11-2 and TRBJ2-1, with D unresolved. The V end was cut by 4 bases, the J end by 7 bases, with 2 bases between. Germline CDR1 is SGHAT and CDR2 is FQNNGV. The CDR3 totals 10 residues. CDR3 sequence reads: CASSSNEQFF. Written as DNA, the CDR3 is TGTGCCAGCAGCTCAAATGAGCAGTTCTTC.

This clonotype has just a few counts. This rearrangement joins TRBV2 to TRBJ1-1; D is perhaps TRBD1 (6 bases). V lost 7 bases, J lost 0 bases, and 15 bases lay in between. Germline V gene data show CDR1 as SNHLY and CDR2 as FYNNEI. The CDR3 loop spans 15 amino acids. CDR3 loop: CASTDGGGMNTEAFF. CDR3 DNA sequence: TGTGCCAGCACCGATGGGGGCGGGATGAACACTGAAGCTTTCTTT.

CDR3 amino acids: CATRPMGDKANYGYTF. The CDR3 region has the DNA TGTGCCACCAGGCCCATGGGGGACAAGGCCAACTATGGCTACACCTTC. V is TRBV15 and J is TRBJ1-2; possible D gene TRBD1, 6 bases. From germline, CDR1 is LNHNV and CDR2 YYDKDF (reference sequence). The CDR3 is 16 residues long. The V end was cut by 6 bases, the J end by 2 bases, with 19 bases between.

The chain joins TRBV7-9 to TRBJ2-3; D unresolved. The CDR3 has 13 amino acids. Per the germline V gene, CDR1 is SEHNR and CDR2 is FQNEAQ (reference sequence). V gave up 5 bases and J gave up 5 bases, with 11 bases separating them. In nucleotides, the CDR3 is TGTGCCAGCAGCCCAGTGTTGTTAGATACGCAGTATTTT. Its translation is CASSPVLLDTQYF. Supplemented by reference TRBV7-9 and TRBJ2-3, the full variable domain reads DTGVSQNPRHKITKRGQNVTFRCDPISEHNRLYWYRQTLGQGPEFLTYFQNEAQLEKSRLLSDRFSAERPKGSFSTLEIQRTEQGDSAMYLCASSPVLLDTQYFGPGTRLTVL.

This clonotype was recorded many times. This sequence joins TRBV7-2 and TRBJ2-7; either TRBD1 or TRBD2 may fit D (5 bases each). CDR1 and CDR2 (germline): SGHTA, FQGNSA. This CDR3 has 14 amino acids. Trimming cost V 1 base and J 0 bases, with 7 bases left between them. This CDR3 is CASSLGGTSYEQYF. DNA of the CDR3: TGTGCCAGCAGCTTAGGGGGGACCTCCTACGAGCAGTACTTC. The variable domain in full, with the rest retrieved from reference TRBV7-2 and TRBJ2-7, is GAGVSQSPSNKVTEKGKDVELRCDPISGHTALYWYRQSLGQGLEFLIYFQGNSAPDKSGLPSDRFSAERTGGSVSTLTIQRTQQEDSAVYLCASSLGGTSYEQYFGPGTRLTVT.

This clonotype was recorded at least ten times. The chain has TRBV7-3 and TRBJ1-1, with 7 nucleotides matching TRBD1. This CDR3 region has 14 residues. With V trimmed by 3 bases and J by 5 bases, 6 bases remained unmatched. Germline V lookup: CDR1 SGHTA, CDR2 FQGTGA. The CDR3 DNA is TGTGCCAGCAGCTTTAGGGGGCCGGGAACTGAAGCTTTCTTT. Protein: CASSFRGPGTEAFF.

The CDR3 spells CASRVDRGQGNQPQHF. Written as DNA, the CDR3 is TGTGCCAGCAGAGTTGACAGGGGACAGGGCAATCAGCCCCAGCATTTT. The V call is TRBV28, the J call TRBJ1-5; TRBD1 matches 8 bases. Germline V gives CDR1 MDHEN, CDR2 SYDVKM. This CDR3 comprises 16 residues. V was clipped by 6 bases and J by 2 bases; unmatched bases: 9.

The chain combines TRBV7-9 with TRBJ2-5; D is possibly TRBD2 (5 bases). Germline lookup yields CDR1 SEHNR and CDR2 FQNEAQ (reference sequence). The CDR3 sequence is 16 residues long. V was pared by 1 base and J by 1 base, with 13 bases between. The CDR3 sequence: CASSLEEGPGQETQYF. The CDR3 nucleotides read TGTGCCAGCAGCTTAGAAGAGGGCCCGGGCCAAGAGACCCAGTACTTC. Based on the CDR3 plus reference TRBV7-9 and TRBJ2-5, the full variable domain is DTGVSQNPRHKITKRGQNVTFRCDPISEHNRLYWYRQTLGQGPEFLTYFQNEAQLEKSRLLSDRFSAERPKGSFSTLEIQRTEQGDSAMYLCASSLEEGPGQETQYFGPGTRLLVL.

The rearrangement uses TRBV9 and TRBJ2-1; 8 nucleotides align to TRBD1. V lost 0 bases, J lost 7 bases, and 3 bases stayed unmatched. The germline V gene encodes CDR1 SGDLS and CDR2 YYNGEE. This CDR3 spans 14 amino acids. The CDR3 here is CASSVGDRLNEQFF. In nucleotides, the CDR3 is TGTGCCAGCAGCGTAGGGGACAGGCTGAATGAGCAGTTCTTC. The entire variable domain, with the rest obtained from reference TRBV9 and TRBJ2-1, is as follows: DSGVTQTPKHLITATGQRVTLRCSPRSGDLSVYWYQQSLDQGLQFLIQYYNGEERAKGNILERFSAQQFPDLHSELNLSSLELGDSALYFCASSVGDRLNEQFFGPGTRLTVL.

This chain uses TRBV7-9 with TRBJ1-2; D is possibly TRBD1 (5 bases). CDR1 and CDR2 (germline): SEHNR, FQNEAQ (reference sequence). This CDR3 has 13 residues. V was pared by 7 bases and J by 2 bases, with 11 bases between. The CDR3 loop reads CASTPTENYGYTF. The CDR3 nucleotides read TGTGCCAGCACACCGACAGAGAACTATGGCTACACCTTC.

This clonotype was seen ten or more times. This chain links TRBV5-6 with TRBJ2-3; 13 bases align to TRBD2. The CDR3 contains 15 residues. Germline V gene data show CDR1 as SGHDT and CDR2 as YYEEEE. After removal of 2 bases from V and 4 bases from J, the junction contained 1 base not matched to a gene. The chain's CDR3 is CASSFGTSGADTQYF. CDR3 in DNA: TGTGCCAGCAGCTTCGGGACTAGCGGGGCAGATACGCAGTATTTT.

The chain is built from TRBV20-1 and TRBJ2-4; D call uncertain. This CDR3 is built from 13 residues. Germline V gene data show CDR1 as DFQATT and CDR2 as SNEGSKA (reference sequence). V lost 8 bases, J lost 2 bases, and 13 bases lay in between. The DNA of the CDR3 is TGCAGTTGCCTCGGTGGTCCCAAAAACATTCAGTACTTC. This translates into CSCLGGPKNIQYF.

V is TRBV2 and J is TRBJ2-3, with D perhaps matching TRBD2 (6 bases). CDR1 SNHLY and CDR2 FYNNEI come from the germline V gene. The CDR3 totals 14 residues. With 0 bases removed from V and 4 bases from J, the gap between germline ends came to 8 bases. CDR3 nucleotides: TGTGCCAGCAGTGAAGCGGCGGGACCAGATACGCAGTATTTT. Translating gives CASSEAAGPDTQYF.

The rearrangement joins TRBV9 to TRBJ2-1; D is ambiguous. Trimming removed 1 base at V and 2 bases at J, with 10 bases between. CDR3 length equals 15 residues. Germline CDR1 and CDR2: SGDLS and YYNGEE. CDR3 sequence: CASSVSQSTYNEQFF. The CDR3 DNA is TGTGCCAGCAGCGTATCTCAGTCGACCTACAATGAGCAGTTCTTC.

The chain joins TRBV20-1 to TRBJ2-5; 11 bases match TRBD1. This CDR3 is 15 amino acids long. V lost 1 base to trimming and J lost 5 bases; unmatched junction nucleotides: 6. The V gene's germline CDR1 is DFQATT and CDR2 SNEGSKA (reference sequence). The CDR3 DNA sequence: TGCAGTGCTAGAGGGACAGGGGGCTCCTGGGAGACCCAGTACTTC. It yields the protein CSARGTGGSWETQYF.

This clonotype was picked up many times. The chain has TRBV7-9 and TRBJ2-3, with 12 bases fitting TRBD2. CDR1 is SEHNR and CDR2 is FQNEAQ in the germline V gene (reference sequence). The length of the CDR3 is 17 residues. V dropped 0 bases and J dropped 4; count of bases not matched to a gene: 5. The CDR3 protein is CASSLASLAGGADTQYF. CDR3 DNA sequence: TGTGCCAGCAGCTTAGCCTCACTAGCGGGAGGTGCAGATACGCAGTATTTT.

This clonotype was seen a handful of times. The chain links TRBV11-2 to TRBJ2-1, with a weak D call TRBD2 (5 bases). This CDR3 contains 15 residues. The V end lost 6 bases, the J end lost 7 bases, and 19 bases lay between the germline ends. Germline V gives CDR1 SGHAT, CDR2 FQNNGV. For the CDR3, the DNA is TGTGCCAGCAGTTACGGACTGACCGTTATTAATGAGCAGTTCTTC. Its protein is CASSYGLTVINEQFF.

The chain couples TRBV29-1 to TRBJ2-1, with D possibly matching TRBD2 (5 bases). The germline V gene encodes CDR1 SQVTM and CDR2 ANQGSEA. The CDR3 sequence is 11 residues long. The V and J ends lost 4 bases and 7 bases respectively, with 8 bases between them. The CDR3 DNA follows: TGCAGCGTTGTACGGGATAATGAGCAGTTCTTC. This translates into CSVVRDNEQFF.

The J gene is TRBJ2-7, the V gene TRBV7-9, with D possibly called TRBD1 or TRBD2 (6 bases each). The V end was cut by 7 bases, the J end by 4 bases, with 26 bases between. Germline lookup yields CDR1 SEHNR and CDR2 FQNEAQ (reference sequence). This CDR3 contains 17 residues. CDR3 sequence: CASTGAGGEGSVYEQYF. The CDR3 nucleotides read TGTGCCAGCACGGGTGCCGGGGGCGAGGGCTCCGTGTACGAGCAGTACTTC.

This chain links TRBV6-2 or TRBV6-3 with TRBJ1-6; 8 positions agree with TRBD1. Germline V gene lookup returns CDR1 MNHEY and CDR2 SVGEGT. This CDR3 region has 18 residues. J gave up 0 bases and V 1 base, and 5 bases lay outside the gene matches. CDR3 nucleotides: TGTGCCAGCAGTTACTTGCGGACAGGGAGCTCCTATAATTCACCCCTCCACTTT. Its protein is CASSYLRTGSSYNSPLHF.

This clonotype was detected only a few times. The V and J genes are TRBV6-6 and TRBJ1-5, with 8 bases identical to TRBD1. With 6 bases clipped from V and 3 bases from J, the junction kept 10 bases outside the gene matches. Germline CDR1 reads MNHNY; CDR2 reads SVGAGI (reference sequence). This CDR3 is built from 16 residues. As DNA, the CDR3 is TGTGCCAGCAGGGCCCCGGGGGACAGGATCAATCAGCCCCAGCATTTT. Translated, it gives CASRAPGDRINQPQHF.

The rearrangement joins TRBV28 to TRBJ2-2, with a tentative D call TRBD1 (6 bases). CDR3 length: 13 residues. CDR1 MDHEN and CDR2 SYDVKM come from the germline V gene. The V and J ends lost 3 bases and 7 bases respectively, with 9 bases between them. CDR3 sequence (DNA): TGTGCCAGCAGTTTTCCAGGGGACGGGGAGCTGTTTTTT. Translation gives CASSFPGDGELFF.

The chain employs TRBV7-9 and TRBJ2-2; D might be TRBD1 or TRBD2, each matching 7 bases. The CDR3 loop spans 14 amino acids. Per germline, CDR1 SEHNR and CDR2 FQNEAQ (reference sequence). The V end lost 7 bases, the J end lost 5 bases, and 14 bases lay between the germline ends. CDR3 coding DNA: TGTGCCAGCACCTCCCAGGGGGGGACCGGGGAGCTGTTTTTT. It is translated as CASTSQGGTGELFF.

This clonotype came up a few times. In nucleotides, the CDR3 is TGCGCCAGCAGCCAAGAACTAGCGGGGGGCACGGAGACCCAGTACTTC. It is translated as CASSQELAGGTETQYF. V gene TRBV4-3 combines with J gene TRBJ2-5, with 12 bases identical to TRBD2. After removal of 0 bases from V and 5 bases from J, the junction contained 4 bases not matched to a gene. Germline-derived CDR1 and CDR2 are LGHNA and YSLEER. The CDR3 sequence is 16 residues long.

The CDR3 protein is CASSFQGGHTEAFF. The DNA for the CDR3 is TGTGCCAGCAGCTTTCAGGGGGGGCACACTGAAGCTTTCTTT. This sequence joins TRBV5-5 and TRBJ1-1; 7 bases line up with TRBD1. Germline assignment: CDR1 SGHKS and CDR2 YYEKEE (reference sequence). V was pared by 2 bases and J by 3 bases, with 4 bases of the junction left unmatched. The CDR3 has 14 residues.

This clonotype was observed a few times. Here the CDR3 DNA reads TGTGCCAGCAGTTACGACCCATTGGGACTAGTATCTTTCGAGCAGTACTTC. As protein: CASSYDPLGLVSFEQYF. J is TRBJ2-7 and V is TRBV6-2 or TRBV6-3, with 8 nucleotides matching TRBD2. The V gene's germline CDR1 is MNHEY and CDR2 SVGEGT. The CDR3 has 17 residues. J was trimmed by 6 bases and V by 2 bases; bases with no gene match: 15.

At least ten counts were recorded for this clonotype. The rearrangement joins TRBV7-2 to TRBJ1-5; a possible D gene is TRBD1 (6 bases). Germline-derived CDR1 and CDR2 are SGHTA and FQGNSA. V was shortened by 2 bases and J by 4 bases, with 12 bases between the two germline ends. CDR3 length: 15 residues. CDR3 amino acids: CASSLRLGGNQPQHF. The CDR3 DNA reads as TGTGCCAGCAGCTTAAGGTTAGGGGGTAATCAGCCCCAGCATTTT.